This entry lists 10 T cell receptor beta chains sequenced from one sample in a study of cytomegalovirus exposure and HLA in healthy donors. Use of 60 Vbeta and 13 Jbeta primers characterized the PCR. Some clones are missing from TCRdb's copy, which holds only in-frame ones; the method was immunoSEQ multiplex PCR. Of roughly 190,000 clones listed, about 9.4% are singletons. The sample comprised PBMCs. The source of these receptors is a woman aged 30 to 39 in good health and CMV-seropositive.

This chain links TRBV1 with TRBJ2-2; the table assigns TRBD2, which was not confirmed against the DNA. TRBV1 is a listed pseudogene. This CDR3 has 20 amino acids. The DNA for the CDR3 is TGCACCAGCAGCCAAGAGACGTCTAGCGGGAGGGCCTCGGGAACCGGGGAGCTGTTTTTT. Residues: CTSSQETSSGRASGTGELFF.

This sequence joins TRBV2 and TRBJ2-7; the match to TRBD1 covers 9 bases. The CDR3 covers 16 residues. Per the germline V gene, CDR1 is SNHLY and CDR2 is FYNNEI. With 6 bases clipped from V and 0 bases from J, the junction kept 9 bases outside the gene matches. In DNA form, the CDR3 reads TGTGCCAGCAGGGGGGTAGGACAGGGGCCCTCCTACGAGCAGTACTTC. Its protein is CASRGVGQGPSYEQYF.

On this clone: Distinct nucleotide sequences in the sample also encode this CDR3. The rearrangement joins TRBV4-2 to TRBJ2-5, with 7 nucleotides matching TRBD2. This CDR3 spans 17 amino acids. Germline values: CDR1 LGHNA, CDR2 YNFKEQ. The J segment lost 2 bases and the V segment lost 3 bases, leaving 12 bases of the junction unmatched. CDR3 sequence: CASSHVLPPSGQETQYF. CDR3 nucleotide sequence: TGTGCCAGCAGCCACGTCCTGCCTCCTAGCGGACAAGAGACCCAGTACTTC.

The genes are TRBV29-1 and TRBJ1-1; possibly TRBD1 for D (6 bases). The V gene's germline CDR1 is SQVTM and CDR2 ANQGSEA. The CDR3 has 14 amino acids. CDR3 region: CRGGAGHLNTEAFF. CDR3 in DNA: TGCAGGGGGGGGGCGGGACATCTAAACACTGAAGCTTTCTTT.

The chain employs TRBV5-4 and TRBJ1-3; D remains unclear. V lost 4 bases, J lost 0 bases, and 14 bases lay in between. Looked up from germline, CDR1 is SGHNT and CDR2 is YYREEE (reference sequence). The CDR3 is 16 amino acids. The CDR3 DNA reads TGTGCCAGCAGCGAGGGTGGCAGTAACTCTGGAAACACCATATATTTT. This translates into CASSEGGSNSGNTIYF.

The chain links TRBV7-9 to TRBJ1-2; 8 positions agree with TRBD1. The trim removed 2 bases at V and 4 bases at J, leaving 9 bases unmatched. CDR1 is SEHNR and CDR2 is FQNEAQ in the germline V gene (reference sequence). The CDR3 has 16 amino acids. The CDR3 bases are TGTGCCAGCAGCTTATCACCGCGGGACAGGTTCTATGGCTACACCTTC. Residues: CASSLSPRDRFYGYTF.

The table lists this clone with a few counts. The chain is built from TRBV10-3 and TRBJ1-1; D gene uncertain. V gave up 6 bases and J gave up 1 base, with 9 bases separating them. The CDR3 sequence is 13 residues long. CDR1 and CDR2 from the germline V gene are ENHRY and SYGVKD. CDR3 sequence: CAIRARENTEAFF. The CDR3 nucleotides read TGTGCCATCAGGGCTAGAGAGAACACTGAAGCTTTCTTT.

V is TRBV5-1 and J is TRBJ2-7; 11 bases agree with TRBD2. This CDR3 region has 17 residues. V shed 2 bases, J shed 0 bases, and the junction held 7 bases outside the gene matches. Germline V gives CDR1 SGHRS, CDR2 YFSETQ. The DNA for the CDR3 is TGCGCCAGCAGCTTACTACCTCTAGCGGGGGGCTCCTACGAGCAGTACTTC. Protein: CASSLLPLAGGSYEQYF.

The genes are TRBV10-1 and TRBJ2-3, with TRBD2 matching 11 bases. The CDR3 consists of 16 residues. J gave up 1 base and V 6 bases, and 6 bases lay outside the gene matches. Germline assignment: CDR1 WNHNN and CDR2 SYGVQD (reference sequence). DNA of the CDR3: TGCGCCAGCAGCCCCGGGACTAGCGGACGCACAGATACGCAGTATTTT. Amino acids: CASSPGTSGRTDTQYF.

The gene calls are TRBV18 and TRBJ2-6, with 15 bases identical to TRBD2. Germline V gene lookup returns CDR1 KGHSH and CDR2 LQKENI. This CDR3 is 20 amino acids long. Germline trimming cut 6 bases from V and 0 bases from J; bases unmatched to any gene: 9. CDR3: CASSAPGTSGGSSGANVLTF. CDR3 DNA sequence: TGTGCCAGCTCGGCGCCCGGGACTAGCGGGGGGAGCTCTGGGGCCAACGTCCTGACTTTC.